The 23 T cell receptor beta chains in this list originate from one sample, sequenced in a study of blood T cell repertoires in COVID-19. TCRdb keeps only in-frame clones here, not all; method: immunoSEQ multiplex PCR. The sample carries some 150,000 clones, 70% to 90% recorded once. The sample consisted of peripheral blood. The origin of the receptors is a woman between 70 and 85 years old with acute or convalescent COVID-19.

This chain connects TRBV5-1 to TRBJ2-5; D perhaps matches TRBD1 (6 bases). The CDR3 is 14 amino acids. In germline, CDR1 is SGHRS, CDR2 YFSETQ. Trimming cost V 4 bases and J 5 bases, with 15 bases left between them. In DNA form, the CDR3 reads TGCGCCAGCAGCCCAGGGGTGATCTGGGAGACCCAGTACTTC. It encodes CASSPGVIWETQYF.

V usage is TRBV7-9 and J usage is TRBJ2-7; a weak D match, TRBD1 (6 bases). The germline gives CDR1 SEHNR, CDR2 FQNEAQ (reference sequence). The length of the CDR3 is 17 residues. The V end lost 5 bases, the J end lost 0 bases, and 20 bases lay between the germline ends. CDR3 sequence: CASSGTRHALSSYEQYF. The CDR3 DNA reads TGTGCCAGCAGCGGGACAAGGCATGCCCTAAGCTCCTACGAGCAGTACTTC.

The chain uses TRBV7-9 and TRBJ1-2; 10 bases match TRBD1. Losses at the gene ends were 4 bases for V and 6 bases for J; bases not matched to a gene: 8. The germline V gene has CDR1 SEHNR and CDR2 FQNEAQ (reference sequence). CDR3 length: 15 residues. CDR3 nucleotides: TGTGCCAGCAGCTCTCTTCCGGGACAGGGGAATGGCTACACCTTC. Its protein product is CASSSLPGQGNGYTF. The full variable domain, completed using reference TRBV7-9 and TRBJ1-2, is DTGVSQNPRHKITKRGQNVTFRCDPISEHNRLYWYRQTLGQGPEFLTYFQNEAQLEKSRLLSDRFSAERPKGSFSTLEIQRTEQGDSAMYLCASSSLPGQGNGYTFGSGTRLTVV.

The V call is TRBV4-1, the J call TRBJ1-2; TRBD1 might be the D (6 bases). V lost 1 base, J lost 2 bases, and 8 bases lay in between. This CDR3 contains 14 residues. The germline gives CDR1 MGHRA, CDR2 YSYEKL. This CDR3 is CASSQVGQNYGYTF. The CDR3 DNA follows: TGCGCCAGCAGCCAAGTAGGACAGAACTATGGCTACACCTTC.

This clone was seen a few times. The V gene is TRBV28, the J gene TRBJ2-3; 12 positions agree with TRBD1. Germline V gene lookup returns CDR1 MDHEN and CDR2 SYDVKM. The ends lost 6 bases at V and 2 bases at J; junction bases unmatched: 3. The CDR3 consists of 15 residues. CDR3 in DNA: TGTGCCAGCAGGCGGGACAGGGGGCACACAGATACGCAGTATTTT. Amino acid sequence: CASRRDRGHTDTQYF.

The genes are TRBV9 and TRBJ1-2, with 7 nucleotides matching TRBD1. Germline loops: CDR1 SGDLS, CDR2 YYNGEE. There are 13 residues in the CDR3. Trimming cost V 1 base and J 7 bases; bases outside gene matches: 4. DNA of the CDR3: TGTGCCAGCAGCGTACCAGGGGGTGGTGGCTACACCTTC. Translating it yields CASSVPGGGGYTF.

This clone showed up just a few times. The CDR3 DNA reads TGTGCCAGCAGCGAGCAGCAGGGTCGCTATGGCTACACCTTC. Its translation is CASSEQQGRYGYTF. V and J are TRBV7-9 and TRBJ1-2, with TRBD1 as a possible D gene (5 bases). V was cut by 5 bases and J by 4 bases, with 14 bases left in between. The germline V gene has CDR1 SEHNR and CDR2 FQNEAQ (reference sequence). This CDR3 comprises 14 residues.

This clone was picked up a small number of times. The rearrangement links TRBV11-1 to TRBJ2-7, with 7 bases lining up with TRBD1. Germline CDR1 reads SGHAT; CDR2 reads FQDESV (reference sequence). The CDR3 length is 12 residues. The J segment lost 6 bases and the V segment lost 3 bases, leaving 2 bases of the junction unmatched. CDR3 DNA: TGTGCCAGCAGCTTTCACAGGGGCGAGCAGTACTTC. Protein sequence: CASSFHRGEQYF.

V is TRBV2 and J is TRBJ2-2, with D possibly TRBD1 on 6 matching bases. V shed 11 bases and J shed 7 bases, with 14 bases lying between them. The CDR3 consists of 12 residues. Germline V gene lookup returns CDR1 SNHLY and CDR2 FYNNEI. As DNA, the CDR3 is TGTGCCTGCGGGCAGGGGAGCGGGGAGCTGTTTTTT. Residues: CACGQGSGELFF. Full variable domain (outside the CDR3, taken from reference TRBV2 and TRBJ2-2): EPEVTQTPSHQVTQMGQEVILRCVPISNHLYFYWYRQILGQKVEFLVSFYNNEISEKSEIFDDQFSVERPDGSNFTLKIRSTKLEDSAMYFCACGQGSGELFFGEGSRLTVL.

This clone was counted once. The chain couples TRBV19 to TRBJ2-7, with D tentatively TRBD1 (6 bases). The length of the CDR3 is 14 residues. Germline CDR1 LNHDA, CDR2 SQIVND (reference sequence). V was shortened by 6 bases and J by 2 bases, with 14 bases between the two germline ends. CDR3 in amino acids: CASRHTGQTYEQYF. The CDR3 bases are TGTGCCAGTAGGCACACAGGGCAGACCTACGAGCAGTACTTC.

This clone showed up just once. The V and J genes are TRBV10-1 and TRBJ2-2, with 8 bases that match TRBD1. The junction had 4 bases not matched to a gene; V was cut back by 0 bases and J by 4 bases. The CDR3 totals 16 residues. From germline, CDR1 is WNHNN and CDR2 SYGVQD (reference sequence). CDR3 region: CASSESRGLGTGELFF. The CDR3 DNA reads as TGCGCCAGCAGTGAGTCCAGGGGGCTGGGCACCGGGGAGCTGTTTTTT.

This clone was seen only once. The chain employs TRBV27 and TRBJ1-6; D remains unclear. V was shortened by 2 bases and J by 9 bases, with 5 bases between the two germline ends. Per the germline V gene, CDR1 is MNHEY and CDR2 is SMNVEV (reference sequence). This CDR3 comprises 12 residues. The CDR3 protein is CASSLTGSPLHF. In nucleotides, the CDR3 is TGTGCCAGCAGTTTAACTGGTTCACCCCTCCACTTT.

This clone was seen just once. CDR3 nucleotide sequence: TGTGCCAGCCGGACAGGAACCTCTGGGGCCAACGTCCTGACTTTC. Encoded protein: CASRTGTSGANVLTF. The gene calls are TRBV10-3 and TRBJ2-6, with TRBD1 matching 7 bases. With V trimmed by 10 bases and J by 0 bases, 6 bases remained unmatched. Looked up from germline, CDR1 is ENHRY and CDR2 is SYGVKD. This CDR3 contains 15 residues.

CDR3 protein: CATRSHGTGELFF. Here the CDR3 DNA reads TGTGCCACCCGATCTCACGGGACCGGGGAGCTGTTTTTT. This chain connects TRBV19 to TRBJ2-2; D remains ambiguous. Germline lookup yields CDR1 LNHDA and CDR2 SQIVND (reference sequence). This CDR3 comprises 13 residues. The ends were cut back, 10 bases at V and 5 bases at J, with 14 bases in the middle.

The chain carries TRBV19 and TRBJ2-3, with D possibly being TRBD1 (6 bases). Trimming pared 3 bases from V and 4 bases from J, leaving 17 bases between. This CDR3 has 16 residues. Germline CDR1 LNHDA, CDR2 SQIVND (reference sequence). Here the CDR3 reads CASSMNLRGHADTQYF. CDR3 bases: TGTGCCAGTAGTATGAATCTCAGGGGTCATGCAGATACGCAGTATTTT.

The gene calls are TRBV7-3 and TRBJ2-5, with D possibly being TRBD1 (5 bases). Germline lookup yields CDR1 SGHTA and CDR2 FQGTGA. The CDR3 totals 15 residues. Trimming pared 0 bases from V and 5 bases from J, leaving 13 bases between. The CDR3 sequence: CASSLTGQPGETQYF. The CDR3 nucleotides are TGTGCCAGCAGCTTAACGGGGCAGCCCGGGGAGACCCAGTACTTC.

The sample holds a few counts of this clone. The chain carries TRBV6-5 and TRBJ2-1; D may be TRBD2 (5 bases). V was shortened by 6 bases and J by 9 bases, with 9 bases between the two germline ends. The CDR3 runs to 11 residues. Germline assignment: CDR1 MNHEY and CDR2 SVGAGI. The CDR3 sequence is CASRARGEQFF. The CDR3, as DNA: TGTGCCAGCAGGGCCCGGGGTGAGCAGTTCTTC.

This clone has more than one count but fewer than ten. The chain couples TRBV2 to TRBJ1-1; D uncertain. The CDR3 covers 12 residues. V was trimmed by 4 bases and J by 3 bases, leaving 6 bases between them. Germline loops: CDR1 SNHLY, CDR2 FYNNEI. The CDR3 bases are TGTGCCAGCAGTGGAGATTACACTGAAGCTTTCTTT. This codes for CASSGDYTEAFF.

This chain links TRBV5-8 with TRBJ1-2; 7 bases line up with TRBD1. Germline V gene sequence: CDR1 SGHTS, CDR2 YDEGEE. The CDR3 spans 15 residues. V trimming: 6 bases; J trimming: 4 bases; junction bases outside the gene matches: 12. The chain's CDR3 is CASTSDTTGSYGYTF. The CDR3 coding sequence is TGTGCCAGCACCTCCGATACGACAGGGAGCTATGGCTACACCTTC.

The chain has TRBV5-4 and TRBJ2-4; TRBD1 agrees at 7 bases. Trimming removed 4 bases from V and 1 base from J; junction bases left unmatched: 2. The CDR3 is 14 amino acids. Germline CDR1 reads SGHNT; CDR2 reads YYREEE (reference sequence). The DNA for the CDR3 is TGTGCCAGCAGCCAGACAGGGGCCAAAAACATTCAGTACTTC. This codes for CASSQTGAKNIQYF.

The gene calls are TRBV10-2 and TRBJ2-3; 8 bases map to TRBD2. This CDR3 comprises 18 residues. V dropped 0 bases and J dropped 0; count of bases not matched to a gene: 8. Germline CDR1 WSHSY, CDR2 SAAADI. The CDR3 sequence: CASSESWTSSLSTDTQYF. The CDR3 DNA reads TGCGCCAGCAGTGAGTCCTGGACTAGCTCTCTTAGCACAGATACGCAGTATTTT.

The J gene is TRBJ1-5, the V gene TRBV7-2, with 9 bases that match TRBD1. Per germline, CDR1 SGHTA and CDR2 FQGNSA. The CDR3 totals 16 residues. Trimming took 1 base from V and 7 from J; bases not matched to a gene: 8. CDR3 protein: CASSLETGGGRQPQHF. The CDR3 nucleotides are TGTGCCAGCAGCTTAGAAACAGGGGGCGGACGACAGCCCCAGCATTTT.

V is TRBV30 and J is TRBJ1-3; a possible D gene is TRBD1 (6 bases). This CDR3 has 14 residues. The V end was cut by 7 bases, the J end by 3 bases, with 16 bases between. The germline gives CDR1 GTSNPN, CDR2 SVGIG (reference sequence). CDR3 DNA: TGTGCCTTCCGCGGGGGGGCACGTGGAAACACCATATATTTT. Translating it yields CAFRGGARGNTIYF.